One and the same sample provided the 12 T cell receptor beta chains below, sequenced in a study of radiation and T cells in renal cell carcinoma. This table comes from immunoSEQ multiplex PCR, and its TCRdb copy is limited to in-frame clones, with some not included. The table records approximately 140,000 clones, 88% of them present only once. This sample's time point: baseline pretreatment blood. Treatment in this sample: 15 Gy SBRT to primary tumor, nephrectomy 4 weeks later. The sequencing used blood, collected from a patient whose treatment included radiotherapy and nephrectomy. The receptors here all came from a woman aged 65 to 85 with renal cell carcinoma.

This chain uses TRBV2 with TRBJ1-5; 7 nucleotides agree with TRBD1. The CDR3 totals 16 residues. V shed 5 bases, J shed 3 bases, and the junction held 10 bases outside the gene matches. Germline CDR1 is SNHLY and CDR2 is FYNNEI. CDR3 loop: CASSRDSGIFNQPQHF. The CDR3 nucleotides are TGTGCCAGCAGTAGGGACAGCGGGATTTTCAATCAGCCCCAGCATTTT.

This rearrangement joins TRBV18 to TRBJ2-3; 9 positions agree with TRBD2. This CDR3 is built from 16 residues. CDR1 and CDR2 (germline): KGHSH, LQKENI. The V gene end was trimmed by 3 bases and the J gene end by 2 bases; junction bases not matched to a gene: 6. Here the CDR3 DNA reads TGTGCCAGCTCACCCCGGACTAGCGACAACACAGATACGCAGTATTTT. Amino acids: CASSPRTSDNTDTQYF.

The rearrangement uses TRBV4-2 and TRBJ2-1; D is ambiguous. In germline, CDR1 is LGHNA, CDR2 YNFKEQ. The V end lost 4 bases, the J end lost 4 bases, and 20 bases lay between the germline ends. CDR3 length equals 17 residues. The CDR3 loop reads CASSPLHSTLRYNEQFF. The CDR3 bases are TGTGCCAGCAGCCCCCTCCATAGCACTTTGCGGTACAATGAGCAGTTCTTC.

V usage is TRBV30 and J usage is TRBJ2-3; TRBD2 might be the D (6 bases). The CDR3 loop spans 12 amino acids. V dropped 5 bases and J dropped 4 bases, with 10 bases sitting between them. The germline gives CDR1 GTSNPN, CDR2 SVGIG (reference sequence). This chain's CDR3 is CAWGGVPDTQYF. The CDR3 DNA reads as TGTGCCTGGGGAGGGGTCCCAGATACGCAGTATTTT.

The chain joins TRBV6-6 to TRBJ2-5; perhaps TRBD1 as D (5 bases). The end of the DNA aligns better with TRBJ2-7, so the J call may be wrong. The CDR3 is 13 amino acids. Germline loops: CDR1 MNHNY, CDR2 SVGAGI (reference sequence). The CDR3, as DNA: TGTGCCAGCAGTAGCATCCAGGGATACGAGCAGTACTTC. Translated, it gives CASSSIQGYEQYF.

The table lists this clone with a count of one. Germline is not matched at one junction end, which may reflect a read error. The genes are TRBV6-1 and TRBJ1-3; no clear D. The CDR3 has 14 amino acids. CDR1 is MNHNS and CDR2 is SASEGT in the germline V gene. CDR3: CAGSVTRAGNTIYF. As DNA, the CDR3 is TGTGCCGGCAGCGTAACGAGGGCTGGAAACACCATATATTTT.

This chain uses TRBV27 with TRBJ2-5, with 14 bases that match TRBD2. This CDR3 is built from 17 residues. CDR1 is MNHEY and CDR2 is SMNVEV in the germline V gene (reference sequence). With 1 base clipped from V and 2 bases from J, the junction kept 3 bases outside the gene matches. The CDR3 DNA sequence: TGTGCCAGCAGTTTATTGGGACTAGCGGGGGCACAAGAGACCCAGTACTTC. Protein sequence: CASSLLGLAGAQETQYF.

The V gene is TRBV19, the J gene TRBJ1-1; a possible D gene is TRBD1 (5 bases). Germline V gene lookup returns CDR1 LNHDA and CDR2 SQIVND (reference sequence). V gave up 3 bases and J gave up 2 bases, with 13 bases separating them. This CDR3 region has 15 residues. The CDR3 loop is CASSIRRGGNTEAFF. CDR3 in DNA: TGTGCCAGTAGTATCCGTCGGGGGGGAAACACTGAAGCTTTCTTT.

The chain couples TRBV20-1 to TRBJ2-1, with 7 positions matching TRBD2. The CDR3 runs 10 residues. CDR1 and CDR2 (germline): DFQATT, SNEGSKA (reference sequence). Here the CDR3 reads CSPGGNEQFF. Written as DNA, the CDR3 is TGCTCCCCGGGGGGCAATGAGCAGTTCTTC.

The chain joins TRBV7-2 to TRBJ1-2, with TRBD1 matching 8 bases. CDR3 length: 13 residues. CDR1 and CDR2 (germline): SGHTA, FQGNSA. V lost 5 bases and J lost 6; bases outside the gene matches: 5. The CDR3 nucleotides are TGTGCCAGCAGCCCCCGGACAGGGAATGGCTACACCTTC. This gives the protein CASSPRTGNGYTF.

The rearrangement joins TRBV27 to TRBJ1-5; the D is unclear. This CDR3 spans 15 amino acids. Deletions cut 5 bases from V and 3 bases from J, with 14 bases between. CDR1 is MNHEY and CDR2 is SMNVEV in the germline V gene (reference sequence). Written as DNA, the CDR3 is TGTGCCAGCAGTGCAACGGCTTCGGCCAATCAGCCCCAGCATTTT. Its translation: CASSATASANQPQHF.

V and J are TRBV18 and TRBJ2-7; D may match TRBD1 or TRBD2 (6 bases each). In germline, CDR1 is KGHSH, CDR2 LQKENI. V was cut by 2 bases and J by 5 bases, with 19 bases left in between. CDR3 size: 16 residues. CDR3 in DNA: TGTGCCAGCTCACCAAACGGGGGCGTATCAGCACACGAGCAGTACTTC. This codes for CASSPNGGVSAHEQYF.